This TCR beta chain came from a study of cytomegalovirus exposure and HLA in healthy donors. The CDR3 length is 17 residues. The trim removed 0 bases at V and 2 bases at J, leaving 9 bases unmatched. Germline loops: CDR1 SGDLS, CDR2 YYNGEE. Both 60 Vbeta primers and 13 Jbeta primers went into the PCR. The repertoire was sequenced with immunoSEQ multiplex PCR; TCRdb's copy has only in-frame clones and lacks some. Counted here are 110,000 to 150,000 clones, just under 85% occurring once; the ten biggest clones make up around 4.5%. The TCR sequence derives from a man in his forties in good health and CMV-seropositive. The sequenced sample consisted of PBMCs. The rearrangement uses TRBV9 and TRBJ2-5; TRBD2 matches 8 bases. CDR3 DNA: TGTGCCAGCAGCGTAGCTAGCGGGCAAACACTTCAAGAGACCCAGTACTTC. This translates into CASSVASGQTLQETQYF.